This T cell receptor beta chain was identified during a study of human thymus T cells. Thymic samples were excised during corrective heart operations. Corrective surgery for congenital heart defects was being performed on the healthy Finnish infants who served as donors. Only in-frame clones appear in the TCRdb table, and some are missing; sequencing was by immunoSEQ multiplex PCR. Found here are some 80,000 clones, 96% of them singletons; the top ten hold just over 0.03%. Turning to this clone: Its antigen remains unknown.

Whole-study findings and limits: Related work showed strongly overlapping thymic repertoires across unrelated individuals. Gene usage for V and J segments appeared biased in thymic and blood repertoires.

Sequenced sample: thymus tissue. This sequence originates from a boy under three years old with a congenital heart defect but otherwise immunologically healthy.

The CDR3 DNA reads TGTGCCAGCAGTTTAGCCTACCACAGGGAGAACGGGAGGAACACCGGGGAGCTGTTTTTT. It specifies CASSLAYHRENGRNTGELFF. The chain couples TRBV27 to TRBJ2-2; either TRBD1 or TRBD2 may supply D (6 bases each). V was clipped by 2 bases and J by 1 base, with 23 bases between them. The CDR3 extends over 20 amino acids. Germline values: CDR1 MNHEY, CDR2 SMNVEV (reference sequence).